These 20 T cell receptor beta chains came from one sample sequenced in a study of blood T cell repertoires in COVID-19. Clones were sequenced by immunoSEQ multiplex PCR, and TCRdb holds only the in-frame ones, with some missing. The table lists roughly 50,000 clones, about 89% of them singletons, with over 6.5% in the top ten. The sequencing input was peripheral blood. These receptors were taken from a woman in her sixties or seventies with active or convalescent COVID-19.

The gene calls are TRBV11-2 and TRBJ2-2, with D unclear. Germline CDR1 SGHAT, CDR2 FQNNGV. V was pared by 1 base and J by 7 bases, with 13 bases between. The CDR3 is 15 amino acids. The CDR3 DNA reads TGTGCCAGCAGCTTAGCGCTGGCAATGGTCGGGGAGCTGTTTTTT. Protein product: CASSLALAMVGELFF.

The chain employs TRBV12-3 or TRBV12-4 and TRBJ2-1, with D tentatively TRBD1 (5 bases). This CDR3 contains 12 residues. The V gene lost 6 bases and the J gene lost 5 bases, with 8 bases spanning the gap. As DNA, the CDR3 is TGTGCCAGCAGATCGACAGACAATGAGCAGTTCTTC. It yields the protein CASRSTDNEQFF.

This chain links TRBV15 with TRBJ1-2; 7 nucleotides match TRBD1. The CDR3 is 14 amino acids. The germline V gene encodes CDR1 LNHNV and CDR2 YYDKDF (reference sequence). Unmatched junction bases numbered 6, after V lost 4 bases and J lost 4 bases. The CDR3 DNA sequence: TGTGCCACCAGCACCCGGACAGGAGCCTATGGCTACACCTTC. Its translation: CATSTRTGAYGYTF.

The V call is TRBV6-5, the J call TRBJ1-5, with D uncertain. Germline CDR1 is MNHEY and CDR2 is SVGAGI. The CDR3 contains 12 residues. The V end lost 5 bases, the J end lost 2 bases, and 4 bases lay between the germline ends. DNA for the CDR3: TGTGCCAGCAGTACGGGCAATCAGCCCCAGCATTTT. This translates into CASSTGNQPQHF.

The chain links TRBV28 to TRBJ2-7, with D possibly TRBD2 on 6 matching bases. Trimming removed 6 bases at V and 5 bases at J, with 17 bases between. There are 14 residues in the CDR3. CDR1 and CDR2 from the germline V gene are MDHEN and SYDVKM. The CDR3 DNA reads as TGTGCCAGCAGAGGGGCTAGCGTCCCTGACGAGCAGTACTTC. This gives the protein CASRGASVPDEQYF.

This chain joins TRBV6-2 or TRBV6-3 and TRBJ1-5; D might be TRBD1 (6 bases). Per germline, CDR1 MNHEY and CDR2 SVGEGT. V was pared by 2 bases and J by 6 bases, with 14 bases between. This CDR3 spans 15 amino acids. CDR3: CASSYPRGESQPQHF. Written as DNA, the CDR3 is TGTGCCAGCAGTTACCCCAGGGGAGAAAGTCAGCCCCAGCATTTT.

This rearrangement joins TRBV10-1 to TRBJ2-7; tentatively, D is TRBD1 (6 bases). Trimming left V 4 bases short and J 2 bases short, with 24 bases between. This CDR3 region has 18 residues. Germline CDR1 and CDR2: WNHNN and SYGVQD (reference sequence). This chain's CDR3 is CASSGPDVQGREPYEQYF. CDR3 nucleotides: TGCGCCAGCAGTGGACCCGACGTACAGGGAAGGGAGCCCTACGAGCAGTACTTC.

V gene TRBV27 combines with J gene TRBJ2-7, with TRBD1 matching over 8 bases. The J segment lost 7 bases and the V segment lost 3 bases, leaving 8 bases of the junction unmatched. In germline, CDR1 is MNHEY, CDR2 SMNVEV (reference sequence). The CDR3 length is 14 residues. The CDR3 DNA is TGTGCCAGCAGTTTCAGCCAGGGGGCGGGAGAGCAGTACTTC. This encodes CASSFSQGAGEQYF.

This chain connects TRBV28 to TRBJ2-7; 9 nucleotides agree with TRBD1. From germline, CDR1 is MDHEN and CDR2 SYDVKM. The CDR3 covers 15 residues. V shed 6 bases and J 3 bases; nucleotides not matched to a gene: 9. In DNA form, the CDR3 reads TGTGCCAGCAGAGATCCCGGGACAGGGTACTACGAGCAGTACTTC. This encodes CASRDPGTGYYEQYF.

The CDR3 reads CASGSAGVFSGNTIYF. CDR3 bases: TGTGCCAGCGGATCCGCCGGGGTATTCTCTGGAAACACCATATATTTT. The chain is built from TRBV28 and TRBJ1-3; D gene uncertain. CDR3 length equals 16 residues. Germline V gives CDR1 MDHEN, CDR2 SYDVKM. V gave up 8 bases and J gave up 0 bases, with 17 bases separating them. The variable domain in full, completed from reference TRBV28 and TRBJ1-3, reads DVKVTQSSRYLVKRTGEKVFLECVQDMDHENMFWYRQDPGLGLRLIYFSYDVKMKEKGDIPEGYSVSREKKERFSLILESASTNQTSMYLCASGSAGVFSGNTIYFGEGSWLTVV.

This clone was recorded a few times. The chain carries TRBV12-3 or TRBV12-4 and TRBJ1-2; TRBD1 aligns across 9 bases. V trimming: 6 bases; J trimming: 8 bases; junction bases outside the gene matches: 7. This CDR3 is built from 13 residues. CDR3 DNA: TGTGCCAGCAGCCTAGAGGACAGGGGCGGCTACACCTTC. Residues: CASSLEDRGGYTF.

There are a few counts of this clone. The genes are TRBV29-1 and TRBJ2-3; 16 bases agree with TRBD2. The CDR3 sequence is 16 residues long. V lost 6 bases, J lost 8 bases, and 11 bases stayed unmatched. CDR1 is SQVTM and CDR2 is ANQGSEA in the germline V gene. Here the CDR3 reads CSVRPGTSGRATTQYF. The CDR3 nucleotides read TGCAGCGTCCGTCCCGGGACTAGCGGGAGGGCCACTACGCAGTATTTT.

V usage is TRBV3-1 (or the pseudogene TRBV3-2) and J usage is TRBJ1-1; D is unclear. Germline loops: CDR1 LGHDT, CDR2 YNNKEL (reference sequence). V was pared by 6 bases and J by 0 bases, with 11 bases between. The CDR3 sequence is 14 residues long. DNA for the CDR3: TGTGCCAGCAGGGACCGGGGTGTGAACACTGAAGCTTTCTTT. Its protein is CASRDRGVNTEAFF.

The chain recombines TRBV6-5 with TRBJ2-3; TRBD1 might be the D (6 bases). Germline V gene sequence: CDR1 MNHEY, CDR2 SVGAGI. The CDR3 runs to 12 residues. Trimming pared 5 bases from V and 6 bases from J, leaving 9 bases between. As DNA, the CDR3 is TGTGCCAGCAGTAACACAGGGGATACGCAGTATTTT. Its translation: CASSNTGDTQYF.

The V and J genes are TRBV2 and TRBJ2-7; TRBD1 aligns across 10 bases. There are 12 residues in the CDR3. From germline, CDR1 is SNHLY and CDR2 FYNNEI. V shed 8 bases, J shed 6 bases, and the junction held 4 bases outside the gene matches. CDR3 region: CASGGQGLEQYF. The CDR3, as DNA: TGTGCCAGCGGGGGACAGGGGCTCGAGCAGTACTTC.

This chain links TRBV5-6 with TRBJ2-1, with 7 bases lining up with TRBD2. This CDR3 is 12 amino acids long. The germline V gene encodes CDR1 SGHDT and CDR2 YYEEEE. With 4 bases clipped from V and 10 bases from J, the junction kept 5 bases outside the gene matches. This CDR3 reads CASSVGDYEQFF. As DNA, the CDR3 is TGTGCCAGCAGCGTTGGGGACTACGAGCAGTTCTTC.

The count of this clone is one. The chain employs TRBV5-4 and TRBJ1-5; D is ambiguous. CDR3 length: 12 residues. V lost 3 bases and J lost 6, with 7 bases in between. Germline-derived CDR1 and CDR2 are SGHNT and YYREEE (reference sequence). Here the CDR3 reads CASSYESQPQHF. The CDR3 bases are TGTGCCAGCAGCTATGAGAGTCAGCCCCAGCATTTT.

The sample holds a few counts of this clone. This chain joins TRBV7-3 and TRBJ1-1; D ambiguous. The CDR3 has 14 residues. Between the trimmed V and J ends, which lost 2 bases and 10 bases, there was a span of 17 bases. Germline V gives CDR1 SGHTA, CDR2 FQGTGA. The CDR3 loop is CASSLGPSAGVAFF. Here the CDR3 DNA reads TGTGCCAGCAGCTTAGGGCCCTCCGCGGGAGTAGCTTTCTTT.

J is TRBJ2-7 and V is TRBV28; D is undetermined. The germline V gene encodes CDR1 MDHEN and CDR2 SYDVKM. Deletions cut 3 bases from V and 6 bases from J, with 15 bases between. The length of the CDR3 is 14 residues. The DNA for the CDR3 is TGTGCCAGCAGTTTTCTAGTAAAAAAAGGCGAGCAGTACTTC. Protein product: CASSFLVKKGEQYF.

V and J are TRBV3-1 (or the pseudogene TRBV3-2) and TRBJ2-7; possibly TRBD2 for D (5 bases). The CDR3 runs 16 residues. V gave up 0 bases and J gave up 3 bases, with 15 bases separating them. Germline values: CDR1 LGHDT, CDR2 YNNKEL (reference sequence). The CDR3 loop is CASSQELGKRRYEQYF. In DNA form, the CDR3 reads TGTGCCAGCAGCCAAGAATTGGGAAAGCGGCGCTACGAGCAGTACTTC.